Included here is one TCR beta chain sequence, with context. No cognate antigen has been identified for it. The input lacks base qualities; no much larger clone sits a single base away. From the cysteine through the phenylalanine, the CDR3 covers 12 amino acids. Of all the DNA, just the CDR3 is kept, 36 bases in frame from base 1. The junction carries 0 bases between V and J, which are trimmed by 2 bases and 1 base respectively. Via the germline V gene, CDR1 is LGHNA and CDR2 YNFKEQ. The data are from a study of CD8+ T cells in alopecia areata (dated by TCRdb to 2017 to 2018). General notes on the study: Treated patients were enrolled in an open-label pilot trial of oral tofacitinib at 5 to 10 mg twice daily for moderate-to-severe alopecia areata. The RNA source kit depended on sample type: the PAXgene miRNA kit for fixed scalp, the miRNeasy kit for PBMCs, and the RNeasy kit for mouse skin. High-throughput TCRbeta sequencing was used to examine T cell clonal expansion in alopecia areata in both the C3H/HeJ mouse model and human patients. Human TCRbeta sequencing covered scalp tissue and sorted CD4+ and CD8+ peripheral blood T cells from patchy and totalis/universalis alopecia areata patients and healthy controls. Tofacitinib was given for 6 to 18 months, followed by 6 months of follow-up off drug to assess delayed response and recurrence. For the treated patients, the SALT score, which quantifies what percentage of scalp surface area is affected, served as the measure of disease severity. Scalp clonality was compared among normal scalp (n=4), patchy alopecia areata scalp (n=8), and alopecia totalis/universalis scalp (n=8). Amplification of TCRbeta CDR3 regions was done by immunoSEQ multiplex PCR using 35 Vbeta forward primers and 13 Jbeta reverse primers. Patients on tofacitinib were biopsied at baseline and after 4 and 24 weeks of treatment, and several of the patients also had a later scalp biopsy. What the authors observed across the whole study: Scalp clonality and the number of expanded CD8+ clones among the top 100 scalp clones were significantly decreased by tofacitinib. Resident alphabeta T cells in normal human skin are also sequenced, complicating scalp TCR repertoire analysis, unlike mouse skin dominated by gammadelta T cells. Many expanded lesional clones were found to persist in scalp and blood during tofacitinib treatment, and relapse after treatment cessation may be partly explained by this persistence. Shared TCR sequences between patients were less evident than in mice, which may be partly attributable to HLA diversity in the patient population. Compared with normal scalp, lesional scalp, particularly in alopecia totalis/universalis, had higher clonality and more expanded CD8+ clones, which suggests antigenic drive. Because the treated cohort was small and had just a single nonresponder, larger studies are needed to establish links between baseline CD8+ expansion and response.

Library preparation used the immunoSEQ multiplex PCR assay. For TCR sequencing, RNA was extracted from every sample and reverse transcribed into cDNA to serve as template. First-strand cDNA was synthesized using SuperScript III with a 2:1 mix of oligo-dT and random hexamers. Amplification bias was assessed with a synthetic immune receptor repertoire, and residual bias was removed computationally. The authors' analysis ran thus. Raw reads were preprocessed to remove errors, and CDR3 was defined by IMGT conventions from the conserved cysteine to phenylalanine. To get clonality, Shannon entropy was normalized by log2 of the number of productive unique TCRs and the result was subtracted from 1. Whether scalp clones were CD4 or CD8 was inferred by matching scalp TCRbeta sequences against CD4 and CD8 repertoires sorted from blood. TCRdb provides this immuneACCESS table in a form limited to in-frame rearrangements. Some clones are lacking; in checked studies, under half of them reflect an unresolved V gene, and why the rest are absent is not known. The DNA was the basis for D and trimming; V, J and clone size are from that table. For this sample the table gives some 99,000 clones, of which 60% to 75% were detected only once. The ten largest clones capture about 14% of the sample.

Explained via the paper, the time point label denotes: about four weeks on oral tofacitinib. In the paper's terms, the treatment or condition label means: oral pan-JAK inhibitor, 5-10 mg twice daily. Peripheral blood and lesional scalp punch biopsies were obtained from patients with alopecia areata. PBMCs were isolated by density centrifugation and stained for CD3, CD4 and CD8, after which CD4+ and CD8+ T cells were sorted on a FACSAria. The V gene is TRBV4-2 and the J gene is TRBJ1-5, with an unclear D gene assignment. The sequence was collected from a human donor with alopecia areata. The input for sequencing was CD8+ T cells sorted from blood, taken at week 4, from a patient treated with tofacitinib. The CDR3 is CASSQSNQPQHF. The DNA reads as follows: TGTGCCAGCAGCCAAAGCAATCAGCCCCAGCATTTT.